This T cell receptor beta chain was observed in a study of blood T cell repertoires in COVID-19. Study at large: Researchers got acute and convalescent COVID-19 samples from the United States, Italy and Spain.

As processed by the authors: Scientists estimated how many nucleated cells there were by amplifying reference gene primers. Measured with immunoSEQ multiplex PCR; TCRdb has only the in-frame clones, and not every one. V, J and clone size reflect that table, while D and trimming were determined from the DNA. The table has about 81,000 clones, 85% to 90% seen once. Germline trimming cut 5 bases from V and 0 bases from J; bases unmatched to any gene: 6. This CDR3 contains 17 residues. CDR1 and CDR2 (germline): SEHNR, FQNEAQ (reference sequence). This clone is a singleton in its sample. The sequenced material came from peripheral blood. The chain employs TRBV7-9 and TRBJ2-7; TRBD2 aligns across 14 bases. This receptor was taken from an elderly woman with active COVID-19. The CDR3 loop reads CASSPPGTSGSSYEQYF. The CDR3 bases are TGTGCCAGCAGCCCGCCCGGGACTAGCGGGAGCTCCTACGAGCAGTACTTC.